The 12 T cell receptor beta chains below come from one sample, sequenced in a study of PD-1 blockade in classical Hodgkin lymphoma. Libraries were prepared by immunoSEQ multiplex PCR; TCRdb keeps only in-frame clonotypes and omits some of them. This table holds about 30,000 clones, more than 65% found once. Time point denoted: cycle 4 day 1 (C4D1), after six to seven weeks of nivolumab. Every patient relapsed after autologous stem cell transplantation, and brentuximab vedotin exposure varied. The sample was peripheral blood mononuclear cells (PBMCs), taken before the fourth cycle of nivolumab. The receptors were gathered from a human donor with classical Hodgkin lymphoma.

This clone came up once. The chain couples TRBV16 to TRBJ2-3; 7 nucleotides agree with TRBD1. With 4 bases clipped from V and 2 bases from J, the junction kept 3 bases outside the gene matches. Germline V CDR1 and CDR2: KGHSY, FQNENV. The length of the CDR3 is 14 residues. The chain's CDR3 is CASSRDRSTDTQYF. CDR3 in DNA: TGTGCCAGCAGCCGGGACAGATCCACAGATACGCAGTATTTT. Full variable domain (remainder filled in from reference TRBV16 and TRBJ2-3): GEEVAQTPKHLVRGEGQKAKLYCAPIKGHSYVFWYQQVLKNEFKFLISFQNENVFDETGMPKERFSAKCLPNSPCSLEIQATKLEDSAVYFCASSRDRSTDTQYFGPGTRLTVL.

The chain couples TRBV4-3 to TRBJ2-3; tentatively, D is TRBD2 (6 bases). Deletions cut 0 bases from V and 2 bases from J, with 12 bases between. The CDR3 is made up of 16 amino acids. Germline V gene lookup returns CDR1 LGHNA and CDR2 YSLEER. CDR3 in DNA: TGCGCCAGCAGCCAAGATTATCAGGACTACACAGATACGCAGTATTTT. Its protein is CASSQDYQDYTDTQYF.

V is TRBV28 and J is TRBJ2-7; possible D gene TRBD2, 6 bases. V dropped 5 bases and J dropped 2 bases, with 13 bases sitting between them. The CDR3 extends over 14 amino acids. Germline loops: CDR1 MDHEN, CDR2 SYDVKM. The CDR3: CASSPGGTPYEQYF. In DNA, the CDR3 is TGTGCCAGCAGTCCTGGGGGGACCCCCTACGAGCAGTACTTC.

This clone was picked up one time. The chain employs TRBV7-2 and TRBJ1-2; 9 bases align to TRBD1. This CDR3 has 16 residues. Germline CDR1 and CDR2: SGHTA and FQGNSA. V was pared by 5 bases and J by 4 bases, with 11 bases of the junction left unmatched. The CDR3 DNA reads TGTGCCAGCAGCCCAGGACAGGGGCCCCTAGCCTATGGCTACACCTTC. Its translation is CASSPGQGPLAYGYTF.

The V call is TRBV29-1, the J call TRBJ1-4, with TRBD1 matching 9 bases. The germline V gene has CDR1 SQVTM and CDR2 ANQGSEA. The CDR3 is made up of 16 amino acids. Trimming removed 0 bases from V and 7 bases from J; junction bases left unmatched: 9. The CDR3 DNA sequence: TGCAGCGTTGAAGACGTGGGGAACAGGGGGCCTGAAAAACTGTTTTTT. Translation gives CSVEDVGNRGPEKLFF. Full variable domain (rest looked up from reference TRBV29-1 and TRBJ1-4): SAVISQKPSRDICQRGTSLTIQCQVDSQVTMMFWYRQQPGQSLTLIATANQGSEATYESGFVIDKFPISRPNLTFSTLTVSNMSPEDSSIYLCSVEDVGNRGPEKLFFGSGTQLSVL.

V and J are TRBV5-1 and TRBJ2-7, with D possibly being TRBD2 (5 bases). The V end lost 0 bases, the J end lost 0 bases, and 13 bases lay between the germline ends. The CDR3 spans 16 residues. CDR1 SGHRS and CDR2 YFSETQ come from the germline V gene. CDR3 residues: CASSLGRPADSYEQYF. The CDR3 DNA follows: TGCGCCAGCAGCTTGGGGCGGCCAGCGGACTCCTACGAGCAGTACTTC. The full variable domain, with the rest looked up from reference TRBV5-1 and TRBJ2-7, is KAGVTQTPRYLIKTRGQQVTLSCSPISGHRSVSWYQQTPGQGLQFLFEYFSETQRNKGNFPGRFSGRQFSNSRSEMNVSTLELGDSALYLCASSLGRPADSYEQYFGPGTRLTVT.

The CDR3 sequence is CASSRNPQFEAFF. The DNA for the CDR3 is TGTGCCAGCAGCCGAAATCCCCAATTCGAAGCTTTCTTT. The chain uses TRBV7-9 and TRBJ1-1; no firm D call. V was cut by 5 bases and J by 8 bases, with 15 bases left in between. The CDR3 extends over 13 amino acids. The germline V gene has CDR1 SEHNR and CDR2 FQNEAQ (reference sequence).

The chain combines TRBV28 with TRBJ2-7; the D is unclear. Germline V gene data show CDR1 as MDHEN and CDR2 as SYDVKM. There are 13 residues in the CDR3. Trimming removed 7 bases at V and 1 base at J, with 11 bases between. CDR3: CASIRTRSYEQYF. CDR3 DNA sequence: TGTGCCAGCATTAGGACCCGGTCCTACGAGCAGTACTTC.

The chain joins TRBV19 to TRBJ1-1; no definite D call. Germline lookup yields CDR1 LNHDA and CDR2 SQIVND (reference sequence). The CDR3 consists of 13 residues. Trimming stripped 6 bases from V and 3 bases from J, with 11 bases between. For the CDR3, the DNA is TGTGCCAGTAGCCACCGGGAAGACACTGAAGCTTTCTTT. The encoded protein is CASSHREDTEAFF.

The chain employs TRBV14 and TRBJ2-5, with 8 bases fitting TRBD2. V dropped 0 bases and J dropped 4; count of bases not matched to a gene: 7. The CDR3 sequence is 16 residues long. From germline, CDR1 is SGHDN and CDR2 FVKESK. The CDR3 sequence: CASSQDSGGPRETQYF. CDR3 bases: TGTGCCAGCAGCCAAGATTCGGGGGGGCCTCGAGAGACCCAGTACTTC.

CDR3 sequence reads: CASSTQMGGPPNYGYTF. For the CDR3, the DNA is TGTGCCAGTAGTACCCAAATGGGAGGGCCGCCCAACTATGGCTACACCTTC. The gene calls are TRBV19 and TRBJ1-2, with D unresolved. V lost 4 bases and J lost 2, with 20 bases in between. The CDR3 extends over 17 amino acids. Germline V CDR1 and CDR2: LNHDA, SQIVND (reference sequence).

V is TRBV9 and J is TRBJ1-1; D is unresolved. V lost 4 bases, J lost 8 bases, and 24 bases lay in between. The CDR3 consists of 16 residues. Germline lookup yields CDR1 SGDLS and CDR2 YYNGEE. The CDR3 spells CASSSGRRDYSPEAFF. The CDR3 region has the DNA TGTGCCAGCAGCTCCGGGCGACGTGACTACAGCCCCGAAGCTTTCTTT.